This T cell receptor beta chain was captured by sequencing in a study of Graves' ophthalmopathy and Graves' hyperthyroidism. Per germline, CDR1 SNHLY and CDR2 FYNNEI. The CDR3 consists of 15 residues. Trimming removed 8 bases from V and 9 bases from J, with 25 bases in between. CDR3 regions of TCR beta were amplified from RNA transcripts. First-round RT-PCR relied on HTBI primers, and a second-round multiplex PCR came next. TCRdb re-derived calls from the multiplex PCR reads in MiXCR, one entry per CDR3 protein. Among over a million distinct CDR3 sequences listed, roughly 35% were seen once. The rearrangement uses TRBV2 and TRBJ2-5, with a weak D call TRBD1 (5 bases). The material sequenced was peripheral blood or thyroid tissue (not recorded which). The origin of this receptor is an adult man with Graves' hyperthyroidism. CDR3 region: CASGQGVNTRESQYF. The CDR3 DNA sequence: TGTGCCAGCGGGCAGGGCGTAAACACCCGTGAGTCCCAGTACTTC. Using reference TRBV2 and TRBJ2-5 for the parts outside the CDR3, the full variable domain is EPEVTQTPSHQVTQMGQEVILRCVPISNHLYFYWYRQILGQKVEFLVSFYNNEISEKSEIFDDQFSVERPDGSNFTLKIRSTKLEDSAMYFCASGQGVNTRESQYFGPGTRLLVL.